The rows below give T cell receptor beta chains drawn from one sample of a study of T cells in Graves' hyperthyroidism and ophthalmopathy. MiXCR was run by TCRdb on the multiplex PCR reads, yielding one entry per CDR3 protein. The data contain fewer than 25,000 distinct CDR3 sequences, 45% to 50% of them singletons. Sequenced material: blood. These receptor sequences come from a woman aged 40 to 49 with Graves' hyperthyroidism that later progressed to Graves' ophthalmopathy. Both conserved end residues are part of each CDR3.

>TRBV7-3|TRBJ2-7
CASSLGVRAGDEQYF
>TRBV7-3|TRBJ2-2
CASSGGPSGRNIGELFF
>TRBV6-5|TRBJ1-1
CASSQTGSTEAFF
>TRBV24-1|TRBJ2-2
CATSDRKKVGELFF
>TRBV5-1|TRBJ2-6
CASSLGLAGSGANVLTF
>TRBV6-1|TRBJ2-2
CASKVPGELFF
>TRBV4-2|TRBJ1-5
CASSQVEGGFSNQPQHF
>TRBV6-6|TRBJ2-5
CASRTRRGDGETQYF
>TRBV6-5|TRBJ1-4
CASSPRTREKLFF
>TRBV10-3|TRBJ2-4
CAISPGLGGGKNIQYF
>TRBV10-3|TRBJ2-3
CAISESASRLDTQYF
>TRBV12-3/TRBV12-4|TRBJ1-1
CASSFPGQGNTEAFF
>TRBV20-1|TRBJ1-2
CSAGRDRESDGYTF
>TRBV6-6|TRBJ2-5
CASSDRQGAGETQYF
>TRBV6-5|TRBJ2-7
CASSRTPGQGYEQYF
>TRBV5-1|TRBJ2-1
CASSLEGQGTDEQFF